These 8 T cell receptor beta chains were all obtained from the same sample, sequenced in a study of shared clonotypes between healthy human individuals. Method: immunoSEQ multiplex PCR; TCRdb's copy keeps in-frame clones and lacks some. The profile covers some 2.1 million clones, with just under 95% appearing a single time and 1.1% taken by the ten largest. Naivety among CD8 cells was defined by CD45RO negativity and positive CCR7 selection, thereby excluding terminally differentiated effector memory CD45RA+ cells. The sequenced sample was naive CD8+ T cells sorted from blood. These receptors came from a man in his late teens or twenties in good health.

This clone was observed a single time. The sample contains more than one DNA sequence encoding this CDR3. The CDR3 DNA reads as TGTGCCAGCAGCTTGGGGGCAGATACGCAGTATTTT. Encoded protein: CASSLGADTQYF. V and J are TRBV13 and TRBJ2-3; D might be TRBD1 or TRBD2, each matching 5 bases. The CDR3 length is 12 residues. In germline, CDR1 is PRHDT, CDR2 FYEKMQ (reference sequence). The V gene lost 3 bases and the J gene lost 4 bases, with 5 bases spanning the gap.

This clone was observed a single time. The gene calls are TRBV5-4 and TRBJ2-5; no definite D call. V was cut by 0 bases and J by 0 bases, with 3 bases left in between. The CDR3 is made up of 13 amino acids. Per germline, CDR1 SGHNT and CDR2 YYREEE (reference sequence). CDR3 sequence (DNA): TGTGCCAGCAGCTTGGACTACCAAGAGACCCAGTACTTC. This gives the protein CASSLDYQETQYF.

The gene calls are TRBV5-5 and TRBJ2-7; D remains ambiguous. Per the germline V gene, CDR1 is SGHKS and CDR2 is YYEKEE (reference sequence). The V end lost 0 bases, the J end lost 7 bases, and 5 bases lay between the germline ends. CDR3 length: 11 residues. The CDR3 region is CASSLGPEQYF. The CDR3 DNA is TGTGCCAGCAGCTTGGGTCCAGAGCAGTACTTC.

The rearrangement links TRBV5-6 to TRBJ2-1, with TRBD2 matching over 7 bases. Germline CDR1 and CDR2: SGHDT and YYEEEE. V was clipped by 0 bases and J by 7 bases; unmatched bases: 10. CDR3 length equals 16 residues. The CDR3 sequence is CASSLEGGRRENEQFF. As DNA, the CDR3 is TGTGCCAGCAGCTTGGAGGGCGGGAGAAGGGAAAATGAGCAGTTCTTC.

The V call is TRBV14, the J call TRBJ2-2; either TRBD1 or TRBD2 may fit D (7 bases each). This CDR3 is 16 amino acids long. From germline, CDR1 is SGHDN and CDR2 FVKESK. V was pared by 4 bases and J by 3 bases, with 15 bases between. The CDR3 loop reads CASSPQGEGYTGELFF. CDR3 sequence (DNA): TGTGCCAGCAGCCCCCAGGGGGAGGGCTACACCGGGGAGCTGTTTTTT. The entire variable domain, with the rest obtained from reference TRBV14 and TRBJ2-2, is as follows: EAGVTQFPSHSVIEKGQTVTLRCDPISGHDNLYWYRRVMGKEIKFLLHFVKESKQDESGMPNNRFLAERTGGTYSTLKVQPAELEDSGVYFCASSPQGEGYTGELFFGEGSRLTVL.

The V call is TRBV5-8, the J call TRBJ2-7; TRBD2 matches at 10 bases. CDR1 is SGHTS and CDR2 is YDEGEE in the germline V gene. The CDR3 length is 15 residues. Trimming removed 4 bases from V and 3 bases from J; junction bases left unmatched: 7. The CDR3 region is CASSPLAGADYEQYF. The CDR3 DNA follows: TGTGCCAGCAGCCCGCTAGCGGGAGCGGACTACGAGCAGTACTTC.

The V gene is TRBV28, the J gene TRBJ2-7; weak D call: TRBD2 (6 bases). CDR1 and CDR2 (germline): MDHEN, SYDVKM. This CDR3 region has 13 residues. With 7 bases removed from V and 3 bases from J, the gap between germline ends came to 13 bases. The CDR3 protein is CASTLGLFYEQYF. Here the CDR3 DNA reads TGTGCCAGCACCCTGGGACTCTTCTACGAGCAGTACTTC.

This clone was counted once. This sequence joins TRBV11-3 and TRBJ2-7; D possibly corresponds to TRBD2 (6 bases). CDR1 and CDR2 from the germline V gene are SGHNT and YENEEA. CDR3 size: 12 residues. V was clipped by 2 bases and J by 6 bases, with 8 bases between them. The DNA for the CDR3 is TGTGCCAGCAGCTTAAGGAGGGCCGAGCAGTACTTC. Amino acids: CASSLRRAEQYF.